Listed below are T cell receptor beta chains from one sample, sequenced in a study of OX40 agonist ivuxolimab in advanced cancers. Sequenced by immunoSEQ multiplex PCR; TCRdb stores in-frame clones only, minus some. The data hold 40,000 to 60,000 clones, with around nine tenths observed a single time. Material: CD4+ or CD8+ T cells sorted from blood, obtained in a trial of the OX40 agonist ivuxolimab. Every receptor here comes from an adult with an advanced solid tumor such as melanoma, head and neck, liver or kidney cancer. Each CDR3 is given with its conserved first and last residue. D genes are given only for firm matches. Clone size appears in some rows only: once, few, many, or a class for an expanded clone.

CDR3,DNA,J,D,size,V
CASSLWGSETQYF,TGTGCCAGCAGCTTGTGGGGCTCAGAGACCCAGTACTTC,TRBJ2-5,.,.,TRBV5-4
CASSPRTSLQPQHF,TGTGCCAGCAGTCCTCGGACATCTCTACAGCCCCAGCATTTT,TRBJ1-5,.,few,TRBV27
CASSNRLHYEQYF,TGTGCCAGCAGTAACCGTCTCCATTACGAGCAGTACTTC,TRBJ2-7,.,.,TRBV27
CASSLDRGGQPQHF,TGTGCCAGCTCCCTAGACAGGGGCGGTCAGCCCCAGCATTTT,TRBJ1-5,TRBD1,.,TRBV18
CASSSRDGNSPLHF,TGTGCCAGCAGCTCCCGGGACGGTAATTCACCCCTCCACTTT,TRBJ1-6,.,.,TRBV7-9
CASRETAVYSNQPQHF,TGTGCCAGCAGGGAGACAGCAGTTTATAGCAATCAGCCCCAGCATTTT,TRBJ1-5,.,.,TRBV27
CASSRPTSGGAADTQYF,TGCGCCAGCAGCCGTCCGACTAGCGGGGGGGCCGCAGATACGCAGTATTTT,TRBJ2-3,TRBD2,.,TRBV4-1
CASSPPGFGYTF,TGTGCCAGCTCACCACCAGGATTCGGCTACACCTTC,TRBJ1-2,.,.,TRBV18
CASSERRAFSGNTIYF,TGTGCCAGCAGTGAAAGAAGGGCTTTCTCTGGAAACACCATATATTTT,TRBJ1-3,.,.,TRBV2
CASSLRQSTDTQYF,TGTGCCAGCAGCCTAAGACAGTCCACAGATACGCAGTATTTT,TRBJ2-3,.,.,TRBV7-9
CAILGSGASSKNIQYF,TGTGCCATACTGGGTTCGGGGGCTTCGTCCAAAAACATTCAGTACTTC,TRBJ2-4,.,.,TRBV28
CASSLTGFSGANVLTF,TGTGCCAGCAGCCTGACAGGCTTCTCTGGGGCCAACGTCCTGACTTTC,TRBJ2-6,.,once,TRBV7-3
CASDRANYGYTF,TGTGCCAGCGACAGGGCCAACTATGGCTACACCTTC,TRBJ1-2,TRBD1,few,TRBV2
CASSLGWGPSPLHF,TGTGCCAGCAGCTTAGGCTGGGGGCCTTCACCCCTCCACTTT,TRBJ1-6,.,.,TRBV4-2
CASSSTTRVGGMNTGELFF,TGCGCCAGCAGCTCCACCACCCGGGTGGGCGGGATGAACACCGGGGAGCTGTTTTTT,TRBJ2-2,.,.,TRBV5-1
CASGLPPQFNEQFF,TGTGCTAGTGGTTTGCCCCCTCAGTTCAATGAGCAGTTCTTC,TRBJ2-1,.,.,TRBV12-5
CASSLDRGSYNEQFF,TGTGCCAGCAGCTTAGACCGGGGGTCCTACAATGAGCAGTTCTTC,TRBJ2-1,.,.,TRBV7-9